What follows are 22 T cell receptor beta chains derived from one specimen sequenced in a study of blood T cells in healthy people across ages. The second PCR ran about 6 to 11 cycles with a sample-barcoded 5' primer and J-beta primers. TCRdb re-called the 5' RACE reads with MiXCR, one entry per CDR3 protein. The sample carries some 1,800,000 distinct CDR3 sequences, about two fifths recorded once. The sample was blood. These receptors were obtained from a human donor in good health.

The chain employs TRBV29-1 and TRBJ1-2; D is possibly TRBD1 (6 bases). This CDR3 has 13 amino acids. V was cut by 5 bases and J by 1 base, with 11 bases left in between. Germline V lookup: CDR1 SQVTM, CDR2 ANQGSEA. The CDR3 coding sequence is TGCAGCGTTTTGGAGGGGGGTAACTATGGCTACACCTTC. It encodes CSVLEGGNYGYTF.

The sample holds a few counts of this clonotype. The chain employs TRBV2 and TRBJ2-5; a weak D match, TRBD2 (5 bases). CDR3 length: 15 amino acids. The V and J ends lost 4 bases and 4 bases respectively, with 16 bases between them. In germline, CDR1 is SNHLY, CDR2 FYNNEI. The CDR3 sequence: CASSVLGVEAETQYF. CDR3 bases: TGTGCCAGCAGTGTCCTCGGGGTCGAGGCAGAGACCCAGTACTTC.

The J gene is TRBJ2-5, the V gene TRBV10-3, with a possible D match to TRBD1 (6 bases). The J call may not be correct, given that the DNA end is closer to TRBJ2-7. CDR1 ENHRY and CDR2 SYGVKD come from the germline V gene. The CDR3 has 14 amino acids. The CDR3 DNA follows: TGTGCCATCAGTGTCTCGGACAGAATCTACGAGCAGTACTTC. It codes for CAISVSDRIYEQYF.

This clonotype was recorded once. V and J are TRBV5-1 and TRBJ2-3, with unresolved D. Germline V gene sequence: CDR1 SGHRS, CDR2 YFSETQ. V was clipped by 4 bases and J by 4 bases, with 16 bases between them. This CDR3 contains 15 residues. This CDR3 reads CASSKAPLGADTQYF. As DNA, the CDR3 is TGCGCCAGCAGCAAGGCCCCCCTTGGGGCAGATACGCAGTATTTT. The variable domain in full, with the rest retrieved from reference TRBV5-1 and TRBJ2-3, is KAGVTQTPRYLIKTRGQQVTLSCSPISGHRSVSWYQQTPGQGLQFLFEYFSETQRNKGNFPGRFSGRQFSNSRSEMNVSTLELGDSALYLCASSKAPLGADTQYFGPGTRLTVL.

For the CDR3, the DNA is TGTGCCAGCAGCTCTACGGCGGGGGGATTAGGGACCCAGTACTTC. Translated: CASSSTAGGLGTQYF. The chain couples TRBV7-2 to TRBJ2-5, with TRBD2 identical over 8 bases. This CDR3 comprises 15 residues. Germline lookup yields CDR1 SGHTA and CDR2 FQGNSA. Unmatched junction bases numbered 11, after V lost 4 bases and J lost 7 bases.

J is TRBJ2-1 and V is TRBV13, with D possibly TRBD1 on 6 matching bases. Trimming took 4 bases from V and 4 from J, leaving 11 bases between them. Germline V gene lookup returns CDR1 PRHDT and CDR2 FYEKMQ (reference sequence). The CDR3 spans 14 residues. This chain's CDR3 is CASSSWTAYNEQFF. CDR3 DNA sequence: TGTGCCAGCAGCTCCTGGACAGCTTACAATGAGCAGTTCTTC.

In the case of this clonotype: An end of the junction differs from the germline gene, which may be a read error. This chain joins TRBV29-1 and TRBJ2-1; 10 bases align to TRBD2. Germline V gene lookup returns CDR1 SQVTM and CDR2 ANQGSEA. The CDR3 loop spans 15 amino acids. The CDR3: CSVPKLAGPYDEQFF. CDR3 nucleotide sequence: TGCAGCGTGCCGAAACTAGCGGGGCCCTACGATGAGCAGTTCTTC.

This clonotype has a handful of counts. This chain joins TRBV28 and TRBJ2-5; D unresolved. The J call may be in error: the DNA end matches TRBJ2-7 better. Germline lookup yields CDR1 MDHEN and CDR2 SYDVKM. The CDR3 contains 13 residues. CDR3 coding DNA: TGTGCCAGCAGTTTGATGGAGCAATCCGAGCAGTACTTC. Translated: CASSLMEQSEQYF.

With regard to this clonotype: One end of the junction varies from germline; a read error may be responsible. CDR3 protein: CACSDRTIYGELFF. DNA of the CDR3: TGTGCCTGCAGCGACCGGACTATTTACGGGGAGCTGTTTTTT. This chain links TRBV11-3 with TRBJ2-2, with a weak D call TRBD2 (6 bases). The CDR3 is made up of 14 amino acids. Looked up from germline, CDR1 is SGHNT and CDR2 is YENEEA.

In this sample, this clonotype turned up a few times. V and J are TRBV5-1 and TRBJ1-1, with D tentatively TRBD1 (5 bases). V was trimmed by 2 bases and J by 5 bases, leaving 13 bases between them. Germline V lookup: CDR1 SGHRS, CDR2 YFSETQ. This CDR3 contains 14 residues. The CDR3 DNA reads TGCGCCAGCAGCTTTAGTCAAGGGGAAACTGAAGCTTTCTTT. This encodes CASSFSQGETEAFF.

This clonotype turned up a few times. V is TRBV12-3 or TRBV12-4 and J is TRBJ1-1, with TRBD1 as a possible D gene (5 bases). V was trimmed by 7 bases and J by 1 base, leaving 13 bases between them. The CDR3 length is 14 residues. DNA for the CDR3: TGTGCCAGCAATAGGGGCCGTCAGAACACTGAAGCTTTCTTT. Its translation is CASNRGRQNTEAFF.

This rearrangement joins TRBV6-5 to TRBJ1-2, with unresolved D. This CDR3 is built from 14 residues. Trimming shortened V by 5 bases and J by 4 bases, and 14 bases separated the two germline ends. Germline CDR1 and CDR2: MNHEY and SVGAGI. The CDR3 loop is CASSPRRRGYGYTF. The CDR3 nucleotides are TGTGCCAGCAGTCCCCGACGCCGGGGCTATGGCTACACCTTC.

This clonotype was seen at least ten times. The chain joins TRBV20-1 to TRBJ1-5; 10 positions match TRBD1. J gave up 4 bases and V 5 bases, and 5 bases lay outside the gene matches. The CDR3 runs 14 residues. CDR1 is DFQATT, CDR2 SNEGSKA, per germline (reference sequence). CDR3 bases: TGCAGTGCTCGAATGGACAGGGGGAATCAGCCCCAGCATTTT. It codes for CSARMDRGNQPQHF.

This clonotype appeared a few times. The chain carries TRBV5-1 and TRBJ2-6, with D unclear. Germline CDR1 and CDR2: SGHRS and YFSETQ. Trimming stripped 4 bases from V and 0 bases from J, with 11 bases between. The CDR3 is made up of 16 amino acids. The DNA for the CDR3 is TGCGCCAGCAGCCCCCGCATACACTCTGGGGCCAACGTCCTGACTTTC. It specifies CASSPRIHSGANVLTF.

This chain joins TRBV7-9 and TRBJ2-5; TRBD1 matches at 9 bases. The DNA matches TRBJ2-7 better at its end, which makes the J call doubtful. Germline V lookup: CDR1 SEHNR, CDR2 FQNEAQ (reference sequence). The CDR3 is made up of 14 amino acids. The CDR3 protein is CASSPGDRVVEQYF. The CDR3 DNA reads as TGTGCCAGCAGCCCGGGGGACAGGGTGGTCGAGCAGTACTTC.

This clonotype was picked up one time. The V and J genes are TRBV30 and TRBJ1-2, with D possibly being TRBD1 (5 bases). Germline V CDR1 and CDR2: GTSNPN, SVGIG (reference sequence). The CDR3 runs 13 residues. V lost 1 base, J lost 3 bases, and 9 bases lay in between. As DNA, the CDR3 is TGTGCCTGGAGTGAGCAGGGTTACTATGGCTACACCTTC. It is translated as CAWSEQGYYGYTF.

This sequence joins TRBV28 and TRBJ1-2, with a weak D call TRBD1 (5 bases). This CDR3 region has 15 residues. V dropped 3 bases and J dropped 2 bases, with 13 bases sitting between them. The V gene's germline CDR1 is MDHEN and CDR2 SYDVKM. The CDR3 sequence: CASSLNKKGNYGYTF. Written as DNA, the CDR3 is TGTGCCAGCAGTTTGAACAAAAAGGGGAACTATGGCTACACCTTC.

V usage is TRBV6-6 and J usage is TRBJ1-6; 9 nucleotides match TRBD1. The V gene end was trimmed by 7 bases and the J gene end by 9 bases; junction bases not matched to a gene: 7. The CDR3 length is 14 residues. The germline V gene has CDR1 MNHNY and CDR2 SVGAGI (reference sequence). The CDR3 region is CASTLDRGGSPLHF. CDR3 coding DNA: TGTGCCAGCACACTCGACAGGGGGGGTTCACCCCTCCACTTT.

There are a few counts of this clonotype. The chain couples TRBV20-1 to TRBJ2-5, with TRBD2 matching over 8 bases. This CDR3 is built from 19 residues. CDR1 is DFQATT, CDR2 SNEGSKA, per germline (reference sequence). J gave up 1 base and V 2 bases, and 18 bases lay outside the gene matches. DNA for the CDR3: TGCAGTGCTAGACCTAGACCCCTATTACTAGCGGAGTTCCAAGAGACCCAGTACTTC. Encoded protein: CSARPRPLLLAEFQETQYF.

This clonotype was seen only a few times. The V call is TRBV6-5, the J call TRBJ1-5; possible D gene TRBD1, 5 bases. The V gene's germline CDR1 is MNHEY and CDR2 SVGAGI. CDR3 length: 17 residues. V was clipped by 0 bases and J by 1 base, with 13 bases between them. This chain's CDR3 is CASSYSGLQGSNQPQHF. The CDR3 DNA reads TGTGCCAGCAGTTACTCCGGGCTTCAGGGAAGCAATCAGCCCCAGCATTTT.

The DNA of the CDR3 is TGCAGTGCCACAAGACGCAACACTGAAGCTTTCTTT. It encodes CSATRRNTEAFF. The gene calls are TRBV20-1 and TRBJ1-1, with D unresolved. Trimming left V 6 bases short and J 2 bases short, with 10 bases between. CDR1 DFQATT and CDR2 SNEGSKA come from the germline V gene (reference sequence). This CDR3 is 12 amino acids long.

The rearrangement links TRBV28 to TRBJ1-1; D is perhaps TRBD1 (5 bases). This CDR3 contains 18 residues. V dropped 6 bases and J dropped 1 base, with 24 bases sitting between them. Germline V gene lookup returns CDR1 MDHEN and CDR2 SYDVKM. The CDR3 loop reads CASSLSLGGELTNTEAFF. CDR3 nucleotide sequence: TGTGCCAGCAGCCTTTCCTTGGGAGGGGAATTAACGAACACTGAAGCTTTCTTT.